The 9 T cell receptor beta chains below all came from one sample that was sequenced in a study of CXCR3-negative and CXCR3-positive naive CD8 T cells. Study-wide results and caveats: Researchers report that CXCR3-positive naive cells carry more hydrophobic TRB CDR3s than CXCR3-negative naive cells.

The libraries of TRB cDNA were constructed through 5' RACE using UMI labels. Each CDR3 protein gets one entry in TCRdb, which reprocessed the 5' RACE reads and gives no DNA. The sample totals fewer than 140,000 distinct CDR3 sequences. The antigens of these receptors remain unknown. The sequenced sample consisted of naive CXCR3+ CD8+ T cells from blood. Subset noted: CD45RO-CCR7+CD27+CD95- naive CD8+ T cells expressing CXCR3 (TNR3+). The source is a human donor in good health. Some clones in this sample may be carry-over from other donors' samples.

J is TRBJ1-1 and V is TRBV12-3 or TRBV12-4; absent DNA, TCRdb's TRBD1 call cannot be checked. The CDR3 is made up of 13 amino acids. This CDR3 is CASSPYEDIRAFF.

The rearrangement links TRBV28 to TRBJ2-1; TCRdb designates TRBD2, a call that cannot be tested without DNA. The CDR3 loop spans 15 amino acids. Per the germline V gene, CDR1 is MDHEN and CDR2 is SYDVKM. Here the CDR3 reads CASSLLAGPINEQFF.

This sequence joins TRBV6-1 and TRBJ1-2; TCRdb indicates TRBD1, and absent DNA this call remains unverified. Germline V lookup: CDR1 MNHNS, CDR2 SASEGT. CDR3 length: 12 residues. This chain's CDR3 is CAIWGESYGYTF.

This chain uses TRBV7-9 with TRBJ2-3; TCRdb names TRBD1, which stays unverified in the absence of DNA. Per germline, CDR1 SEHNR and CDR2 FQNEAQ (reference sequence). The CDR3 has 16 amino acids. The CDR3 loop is CASSLATGSVADTQYF.

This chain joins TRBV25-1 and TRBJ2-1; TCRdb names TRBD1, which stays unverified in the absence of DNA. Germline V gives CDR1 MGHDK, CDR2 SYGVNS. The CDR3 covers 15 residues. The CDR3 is CASSEGRGFYNEQFF.

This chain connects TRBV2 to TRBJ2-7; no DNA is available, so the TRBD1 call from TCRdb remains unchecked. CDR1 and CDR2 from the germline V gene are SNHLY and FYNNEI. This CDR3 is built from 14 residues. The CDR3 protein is CASSDGGSSYEQYF.

The CDR3 loop is CSRLGGQGDTGELFF. This chain joins TRBV29-1 and TRBJ2-2; TCRdb proposes TRBD1, but this gene call is untestable without DNA. CDR3 length: 15 amino acids. Germline CDR1 and CDR2: SQVTM and ANQGSEA.

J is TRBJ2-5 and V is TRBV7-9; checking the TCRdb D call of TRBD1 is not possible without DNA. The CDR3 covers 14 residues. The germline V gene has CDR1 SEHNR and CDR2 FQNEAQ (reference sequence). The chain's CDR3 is CASSLVPGAETQYF.

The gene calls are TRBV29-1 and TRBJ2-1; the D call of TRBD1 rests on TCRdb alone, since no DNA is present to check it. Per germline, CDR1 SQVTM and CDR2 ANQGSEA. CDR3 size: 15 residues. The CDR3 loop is CSAYRAGETYNEQFF.